The sequence of this T cell receptor (beta chain) was determined in a study of shared clonotypes between healthy human individuals. On the study more broadly: Plates per donor: three CD4 naive, three CD4 memory, two CD8 naive, one CD8 memory.

At deep level, the assay was performed. The table came from immunoSEQ multiplex PCR; TCRdb's copy has only in-frame clones and leaves some out. The sample lists approximately 2.1 million clones; 85% to 95% were seen once. J gave up 0 bases and V 5 bases, and 7 bases lay outside the gene matches. This CDR3 has 17 residues. Germline V gives CDR1 SNHLY, CDR2 FYNNEI. Concerning this clone itself: Its antigen is undetermined.

The study's findings and limits: Sharing across four donors was highest in naive CD4 (around 5%) and lowest in memory CD8 (around 0.4%). There were few donors, and this limited the genetic and exposure-history diversity represented.

This TCR was sampled from a man between 18 and 35 years old in good health. Some clones in this sample may be carry-over from other donors' samples. This chain connects TRBV2 to TRBJ2-7; TRBD2 matches at 13 bases. The sequenced sample was naive CD4+ T cells from PBMCs. Regarding subset: CD45RA+ positively selected. The CDR3 loop reads CASSTPLAGGLSYEQYF. CDR3 bases: TGTGCCAGCAGTACACCACTAGCGGGAGGGCTCTCCTACGAGCAGTACTTC.